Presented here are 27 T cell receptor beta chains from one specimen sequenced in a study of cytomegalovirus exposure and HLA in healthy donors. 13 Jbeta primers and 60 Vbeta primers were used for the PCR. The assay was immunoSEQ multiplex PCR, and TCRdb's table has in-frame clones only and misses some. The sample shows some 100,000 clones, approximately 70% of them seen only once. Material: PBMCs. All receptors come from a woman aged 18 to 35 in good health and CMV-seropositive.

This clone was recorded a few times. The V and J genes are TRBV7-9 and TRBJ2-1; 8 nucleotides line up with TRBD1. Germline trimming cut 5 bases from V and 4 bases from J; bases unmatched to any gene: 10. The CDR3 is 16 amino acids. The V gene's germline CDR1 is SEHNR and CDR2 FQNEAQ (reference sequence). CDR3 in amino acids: CASSGGQGYSYNEQFF. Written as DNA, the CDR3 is TGTGCCAGCAGCGGCGGACAGGGATATTCTTACAATGAGCAGTTCTTC.

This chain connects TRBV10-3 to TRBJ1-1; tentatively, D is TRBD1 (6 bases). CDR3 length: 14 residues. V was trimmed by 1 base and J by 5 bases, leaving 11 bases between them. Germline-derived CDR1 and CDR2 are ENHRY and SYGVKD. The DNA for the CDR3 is TGTGCCATCAGTGAGTACAGGGAAGAAACTGAAGCTTTCTTT. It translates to CAISEYREETEAFF.

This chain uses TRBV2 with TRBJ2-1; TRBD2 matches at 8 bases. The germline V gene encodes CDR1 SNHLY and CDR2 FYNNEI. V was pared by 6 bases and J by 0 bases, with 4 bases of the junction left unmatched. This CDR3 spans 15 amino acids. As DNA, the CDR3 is TGTGCCAGCAGGGGCGGGAGGAGCTCCTACAATGAGCAGTTCTTC. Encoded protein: CASRGGRSSYNEQFF. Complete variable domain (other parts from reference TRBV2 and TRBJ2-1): EPEVTQTPSHQVTQMGQEVILRCVPISNHLYFYWYRQILGQKVEFLVSFYNNEISEKSEIFDDQFSVERPDGSNFTLKIRSTKLEDSAMYFCASRGGRSSYNEQFFGPGTRLTVL.

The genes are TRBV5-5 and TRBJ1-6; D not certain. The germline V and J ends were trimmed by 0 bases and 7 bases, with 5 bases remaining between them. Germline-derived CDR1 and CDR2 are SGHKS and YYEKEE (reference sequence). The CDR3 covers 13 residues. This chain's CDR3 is CASSLDRNSPLHF. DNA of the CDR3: TGTGCCAGCAGCTTGGACAGAAATTCACCCCTCCACTTT.

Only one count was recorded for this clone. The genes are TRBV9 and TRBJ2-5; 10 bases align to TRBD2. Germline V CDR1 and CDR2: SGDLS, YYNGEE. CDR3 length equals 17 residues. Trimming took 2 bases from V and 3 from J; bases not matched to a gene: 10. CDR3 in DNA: TGTGCCAGCAGCGTTCCTAGCGGGAGAGGGGAAGAAGAGACCCAGTACTTC. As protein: CASSVPSGRGEEETQYF. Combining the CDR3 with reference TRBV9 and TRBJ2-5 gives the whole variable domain DSGVTQTPKHLITATGQRVTLRCSPRSGDLSVYWYQQSLDQGLQFLIQYYNGEERAKGNILERFSAQQFPDLHSELNLSSLELGDSALYFCASSVPSGRGEEETQYFGPGTRLLVL.

The CDR3 reads CASSINSGQGAYNEQFF. CDR3 DNA sequence: TGTGCCAGCAGTATAAATTCGGGACAGGGCGCCTACAATGAGCAGTTCTTC. The chain couples TRBV9 to TRBJ2-1, with 9 positions matching TRBD1. CDR1 and CDR2 from the germline V gene are SGDLS and YYNGEE. The V and J ends lost 5 bases and 2 bases, in that order; junction bases with no gene match: 11. This CDR3 spans 17 amino acids.

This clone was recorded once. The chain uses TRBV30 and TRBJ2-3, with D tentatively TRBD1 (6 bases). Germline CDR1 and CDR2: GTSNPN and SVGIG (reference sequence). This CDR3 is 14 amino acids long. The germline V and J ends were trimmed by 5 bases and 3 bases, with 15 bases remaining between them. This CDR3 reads CAWRTGHGTDTQYF. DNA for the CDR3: TGTGCCTGGCGAACGGGACACGGGACAGATACGCAGTATTTT.

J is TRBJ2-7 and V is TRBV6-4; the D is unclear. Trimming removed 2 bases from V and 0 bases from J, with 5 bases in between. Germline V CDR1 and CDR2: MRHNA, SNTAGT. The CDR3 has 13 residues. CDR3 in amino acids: CASSDPSSYEQYF. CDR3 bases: TGTGCCAGCAGTGACCCGAGCTCCTACGAGCAGTACTTC.

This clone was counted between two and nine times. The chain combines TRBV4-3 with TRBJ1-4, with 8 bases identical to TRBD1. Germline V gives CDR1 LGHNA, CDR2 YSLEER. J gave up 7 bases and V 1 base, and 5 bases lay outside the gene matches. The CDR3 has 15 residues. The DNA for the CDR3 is TGCGCCAGCAGCCAAGCCATGGACAGGGCTGAAAAACTGTTTTTT. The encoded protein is CASSQAMDRAEKLFF.

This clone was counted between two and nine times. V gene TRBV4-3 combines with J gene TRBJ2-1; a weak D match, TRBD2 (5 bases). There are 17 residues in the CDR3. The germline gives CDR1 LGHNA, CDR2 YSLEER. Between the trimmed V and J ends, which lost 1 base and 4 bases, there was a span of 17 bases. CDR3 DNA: TGCGCCAGCAGCCAAGCCCCCAGCGGAGGCGGGTACAATGAGCAGTTCTTC. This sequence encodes CASSQAPSGGGYNEQFF.

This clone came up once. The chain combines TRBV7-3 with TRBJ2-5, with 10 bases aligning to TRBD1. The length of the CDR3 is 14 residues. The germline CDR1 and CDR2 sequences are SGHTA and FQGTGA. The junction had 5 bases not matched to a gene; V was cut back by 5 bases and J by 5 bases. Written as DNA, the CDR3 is TGTGCCAGCAGCCTGACAGGGGGCTTGGAGACCCAGTACTTC. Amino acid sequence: CASSLTGGLETQYF.

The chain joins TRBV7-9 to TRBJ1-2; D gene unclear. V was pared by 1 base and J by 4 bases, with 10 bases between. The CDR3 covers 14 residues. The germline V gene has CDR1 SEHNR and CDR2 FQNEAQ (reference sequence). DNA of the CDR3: TGTGCCAGCAGCTTAGTGGGCTTAAGCTATGGCTACACCTTC. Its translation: CASSLVGLSYGYTF.

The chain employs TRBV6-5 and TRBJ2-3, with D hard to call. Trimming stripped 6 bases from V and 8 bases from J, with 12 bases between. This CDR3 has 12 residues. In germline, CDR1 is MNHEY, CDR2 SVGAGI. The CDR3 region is CASSSPAATQYF. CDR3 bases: TGTGCCAGCAGCTCCCCGGCGGCTACGCAGTATTTT.

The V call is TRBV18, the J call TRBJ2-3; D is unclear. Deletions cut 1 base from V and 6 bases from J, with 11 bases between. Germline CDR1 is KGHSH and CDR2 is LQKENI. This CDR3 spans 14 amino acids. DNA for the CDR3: TGTGCCAGCTCACCACTGCAGGCGTCGGATACGCAGTATTTT. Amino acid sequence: CASSPLQASDTQYF. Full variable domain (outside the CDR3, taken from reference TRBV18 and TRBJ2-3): NAGVMQNPRHLVRRRGQEARLRCSPMKGHSHVYWYRQLPEEGLKFMVYLQKENIIDESGMPKERFSAEFPKEGPSILRIQQVVRGDSAAYFCASSPLQASDTQYFGPGTRLTVL.

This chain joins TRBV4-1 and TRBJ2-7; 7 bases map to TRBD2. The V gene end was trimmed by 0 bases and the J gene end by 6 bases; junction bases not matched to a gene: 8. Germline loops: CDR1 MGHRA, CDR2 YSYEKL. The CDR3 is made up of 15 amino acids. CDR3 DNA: TGCGCCAGCAGCCAAGATCTCGCGGGAGACACCGAGCAGTACTTC. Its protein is CASSQDLAGDTEQYF.

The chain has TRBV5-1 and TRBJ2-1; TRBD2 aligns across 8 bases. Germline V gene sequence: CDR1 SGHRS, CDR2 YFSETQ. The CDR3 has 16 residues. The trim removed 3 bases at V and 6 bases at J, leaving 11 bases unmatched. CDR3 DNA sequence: TGCGCCAGCAGCTCCTTACCGGGACTAGAGGCCAATGAGCAGTTCTTC. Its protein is CASSSLPGLEANEQFF.

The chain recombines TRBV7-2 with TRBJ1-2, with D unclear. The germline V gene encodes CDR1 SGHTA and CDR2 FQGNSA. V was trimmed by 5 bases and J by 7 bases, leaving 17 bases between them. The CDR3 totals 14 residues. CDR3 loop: CASSPLGGRGGYTF. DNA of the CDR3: TGTGCCAGCAGCCCCCTGGGAGGCCGCGGTGGCTACACCTTC.

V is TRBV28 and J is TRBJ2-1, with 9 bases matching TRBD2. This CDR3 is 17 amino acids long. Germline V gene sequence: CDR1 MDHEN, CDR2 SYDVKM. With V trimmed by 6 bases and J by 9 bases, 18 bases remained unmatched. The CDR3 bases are TGTGCCAGCAGCCCGCCTAACAAGGGACTAGCAAGAAGTGAGCAGTTCTTC. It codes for CASSPPNKGLARSEQFF. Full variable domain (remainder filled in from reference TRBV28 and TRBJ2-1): DVKVTQSSRYLVKRTGEKVFLECVQDMDHENMFWYRQDPGLGLRLIYFSYDVKMKEKGDIPEGYSVSREKKERFSLILESASTNQTSMYLCASSPPNKGLARSEQFFGPGTRLTVL.

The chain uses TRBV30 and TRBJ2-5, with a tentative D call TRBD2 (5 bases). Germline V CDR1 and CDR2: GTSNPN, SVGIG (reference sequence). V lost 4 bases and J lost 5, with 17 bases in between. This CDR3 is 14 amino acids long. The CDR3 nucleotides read TGTGCCTGGATGAGGGTGGACCGGGCCGAGACCCAGTACTTC. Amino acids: CAWMRVDRAETQYF.

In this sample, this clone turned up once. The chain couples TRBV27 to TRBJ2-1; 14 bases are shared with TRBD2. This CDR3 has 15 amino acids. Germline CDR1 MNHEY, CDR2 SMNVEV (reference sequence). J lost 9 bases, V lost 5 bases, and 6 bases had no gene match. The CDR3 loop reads CASSPGTSGSSEQFF. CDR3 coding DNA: TGTGCCAGCAGTCCAGGGACTAGCGGGAGTAGTGAGCAGTTCTTC.

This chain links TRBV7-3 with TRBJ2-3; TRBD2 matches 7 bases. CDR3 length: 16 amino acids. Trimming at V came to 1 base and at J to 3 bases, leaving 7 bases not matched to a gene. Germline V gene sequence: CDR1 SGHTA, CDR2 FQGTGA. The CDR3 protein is CASSLRRGSGTDTQYF. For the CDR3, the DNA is TGTGCCAGCAGCTTAAGGCGCGGGAGTGGGACAGATACGCAGTATTTT.

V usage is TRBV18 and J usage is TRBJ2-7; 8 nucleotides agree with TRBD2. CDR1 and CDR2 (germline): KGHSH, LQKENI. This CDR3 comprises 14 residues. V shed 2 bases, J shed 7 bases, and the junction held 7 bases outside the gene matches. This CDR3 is CASSPTLAAEEQYF. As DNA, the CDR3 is TGTGCCAGCTCACCAACACTAGCGGCGGAAGAGCAGTACTTC.

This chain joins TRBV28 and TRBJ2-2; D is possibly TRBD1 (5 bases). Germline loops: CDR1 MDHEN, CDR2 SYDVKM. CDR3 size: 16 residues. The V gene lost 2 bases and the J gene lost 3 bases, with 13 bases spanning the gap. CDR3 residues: CASSLTAGADTGELFF. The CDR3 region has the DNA TGTGCCAGCAGTTTAACCGCTGGGGCGGACACCGGGGAGCTGTTTTTT.

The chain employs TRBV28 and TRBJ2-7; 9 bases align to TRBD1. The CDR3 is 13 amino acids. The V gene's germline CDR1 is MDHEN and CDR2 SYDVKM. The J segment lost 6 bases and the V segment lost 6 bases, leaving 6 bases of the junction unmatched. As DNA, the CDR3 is TGTGCCAGCAGGCCGGGACAGGGTGGCGAGCAGTACTTC. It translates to CASRPGQGGEQYF.

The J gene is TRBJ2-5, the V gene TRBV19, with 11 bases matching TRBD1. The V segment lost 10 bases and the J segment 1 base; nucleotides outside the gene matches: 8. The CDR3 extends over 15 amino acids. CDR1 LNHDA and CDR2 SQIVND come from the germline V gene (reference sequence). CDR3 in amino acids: CATEPGTGGQETQYF. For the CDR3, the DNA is TGTGCCACCGAACCCGGGACAGGGGGCCAAGAGACCCAGTACTTC.

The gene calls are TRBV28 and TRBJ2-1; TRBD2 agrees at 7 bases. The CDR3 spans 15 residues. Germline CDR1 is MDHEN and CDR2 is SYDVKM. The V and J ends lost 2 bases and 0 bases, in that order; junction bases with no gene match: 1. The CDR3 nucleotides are TGTGCCAGCAGTTTACGCGGGAGCTCCTACAATGAGCAGTTCTTC. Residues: CASSLRGSSYNEQFF.

In DNA, the CDR3 is TGTGCCAGCATTTCCCTGGCAGCTAGCTCCTACAATGAGCAGTTCTTC. It is translated as CASISLAASSYNEQFF. This rearrangement joins TRBV27 to TRBJ2-1; D gene uncertain. Germline V lookup: CDR1 MNHEY, CDR2 SMNVEV (reference sequence). Trimming removed 7 bases at V and 0 bases at J, with 16 bases between. The CDR3 length is 16 residues.